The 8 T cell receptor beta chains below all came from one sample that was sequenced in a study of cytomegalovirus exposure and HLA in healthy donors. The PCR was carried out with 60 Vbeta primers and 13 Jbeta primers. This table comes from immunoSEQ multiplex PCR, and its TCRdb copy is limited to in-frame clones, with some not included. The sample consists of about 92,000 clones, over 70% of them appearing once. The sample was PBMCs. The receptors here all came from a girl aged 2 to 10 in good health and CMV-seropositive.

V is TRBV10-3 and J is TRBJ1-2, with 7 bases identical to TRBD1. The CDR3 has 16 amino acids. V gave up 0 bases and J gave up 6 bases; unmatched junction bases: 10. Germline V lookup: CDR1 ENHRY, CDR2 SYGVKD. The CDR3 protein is CAISESLRGPGDGYTF. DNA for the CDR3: TGTGCCATCAGTGAGTCTTTAAGGGGGCCAGGGGATGGCTACACCTTC.

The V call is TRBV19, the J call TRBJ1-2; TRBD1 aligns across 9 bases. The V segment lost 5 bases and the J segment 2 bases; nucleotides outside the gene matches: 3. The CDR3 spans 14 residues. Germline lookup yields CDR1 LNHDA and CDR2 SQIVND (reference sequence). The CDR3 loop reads CASSFTGGNYGYTF. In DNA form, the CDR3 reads TGTGCCAGTAGTTTCACAGGGGGCAACTATGGCTACACCTTC.

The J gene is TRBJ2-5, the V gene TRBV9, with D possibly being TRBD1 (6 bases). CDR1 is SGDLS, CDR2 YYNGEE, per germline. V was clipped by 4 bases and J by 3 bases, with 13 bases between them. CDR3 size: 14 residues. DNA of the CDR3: TGTGCCAGCAGCCACAATAGGACAGAAGAGACCCAGTACTTC. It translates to CASSHNRTEETQYF.

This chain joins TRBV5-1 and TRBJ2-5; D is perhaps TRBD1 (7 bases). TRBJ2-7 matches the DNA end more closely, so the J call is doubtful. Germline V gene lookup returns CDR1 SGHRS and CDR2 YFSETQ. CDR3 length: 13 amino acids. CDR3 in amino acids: CASSRGTDYEQYF. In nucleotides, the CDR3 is TGCGCCAGCAGCCGCGGGACAGACTACGAGCAGTACTTC.

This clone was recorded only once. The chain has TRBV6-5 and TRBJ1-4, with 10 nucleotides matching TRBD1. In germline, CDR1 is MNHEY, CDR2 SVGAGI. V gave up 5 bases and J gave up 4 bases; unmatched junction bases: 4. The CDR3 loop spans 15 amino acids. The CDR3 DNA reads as TGTGCCAGCAGTCCCGGGACAGGGGTTAATGAAAAACTGTTTTTT. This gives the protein CASSPGTGVNEKLFF.

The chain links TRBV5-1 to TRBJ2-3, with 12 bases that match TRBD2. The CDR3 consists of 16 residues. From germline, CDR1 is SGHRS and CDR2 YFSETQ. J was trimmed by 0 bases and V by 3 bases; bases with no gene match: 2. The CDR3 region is CASSSGLAGSTDTQYF. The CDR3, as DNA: TGCGCCAGCAGCTCAGGACTAGCGGGAAGCACAGATACGCAGTATTTT. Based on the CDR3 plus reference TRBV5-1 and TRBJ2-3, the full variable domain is KAGVTQTPRYLIKTRGQQVTLSCSPISGHRSVSWYQQTPGQGLQFLFEYFSETQRNKGNFPGRFSGRQFSNSRSEMNVSTLELGDSALYLCASSSGLAGSTDTQYFGPGTRLTVL.

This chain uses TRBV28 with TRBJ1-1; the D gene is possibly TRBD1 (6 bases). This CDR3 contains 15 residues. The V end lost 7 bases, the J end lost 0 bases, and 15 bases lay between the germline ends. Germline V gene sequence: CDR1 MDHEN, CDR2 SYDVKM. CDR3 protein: CASTIRTALNTEAFF. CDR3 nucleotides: TGTGCCAGCACTATAAGGACAGCCCTGAACACTGAAGCTTTCTTT. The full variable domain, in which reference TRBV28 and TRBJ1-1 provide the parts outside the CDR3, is DVKVTQSSRYLVKRTGEKVFLECVQDMDHENMFWYRQDPGLGLRLIYFSYDVKMKEKGDIPEGYSVSREKKERFSLILESASTNQTSMYLCASTIRTALNTEAFFGQGTRLTVV.

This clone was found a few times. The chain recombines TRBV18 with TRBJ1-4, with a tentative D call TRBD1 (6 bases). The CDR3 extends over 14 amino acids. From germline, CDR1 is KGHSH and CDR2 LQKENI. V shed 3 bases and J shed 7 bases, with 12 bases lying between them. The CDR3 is CASSPNREGEKLFF. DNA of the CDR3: TGTGCCAGCTCACCCAACAGGGAAGGTGAAAAACTGTTTTTT.